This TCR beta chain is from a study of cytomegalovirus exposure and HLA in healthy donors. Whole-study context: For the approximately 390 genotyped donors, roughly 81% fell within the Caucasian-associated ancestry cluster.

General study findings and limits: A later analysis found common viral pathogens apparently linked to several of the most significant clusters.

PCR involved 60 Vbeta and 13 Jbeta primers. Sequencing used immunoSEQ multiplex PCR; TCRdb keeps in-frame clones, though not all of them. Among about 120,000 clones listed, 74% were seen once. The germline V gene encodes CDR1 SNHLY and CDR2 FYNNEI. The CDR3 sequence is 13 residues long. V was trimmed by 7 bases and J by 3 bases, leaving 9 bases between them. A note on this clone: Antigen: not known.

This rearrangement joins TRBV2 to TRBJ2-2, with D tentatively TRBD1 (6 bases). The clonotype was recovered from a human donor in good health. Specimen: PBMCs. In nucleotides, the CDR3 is TGTGCCAGCATCCCAGGGGACACCGGGGAGCTGTTTTTT. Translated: CASIPGDTGELFF.